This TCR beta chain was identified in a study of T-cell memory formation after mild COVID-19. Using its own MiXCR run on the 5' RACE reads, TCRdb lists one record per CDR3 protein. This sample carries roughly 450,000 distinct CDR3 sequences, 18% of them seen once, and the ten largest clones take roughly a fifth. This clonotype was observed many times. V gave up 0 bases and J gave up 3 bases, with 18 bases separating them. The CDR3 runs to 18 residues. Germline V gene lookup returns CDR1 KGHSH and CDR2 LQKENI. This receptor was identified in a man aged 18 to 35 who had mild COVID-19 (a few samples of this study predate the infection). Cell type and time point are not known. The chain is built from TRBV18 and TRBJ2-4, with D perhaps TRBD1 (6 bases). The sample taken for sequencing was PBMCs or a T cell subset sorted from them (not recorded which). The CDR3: CASSPPEWQGLGKNIQYF. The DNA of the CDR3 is TGTGCCAGCTCACCACCGGAGTGGCAGGGGTTAGGCAAAAACATTCAGTACTTC.